The present T cell receptor (beta chain) was sequenced within a study of CD8 T cells in ankylosing spondylitis. Study-wide findings and caveats: A subset of motif variants has previously been described in the synovial fluid and blood of reactive arthritis. A TCR beta motif of about eight highly homologous variants appeared characteristic of ankylosing spondylitis blood. Within peripheral blood, clones linked to disease were CD8+ and relatively rare.

This clonotype was detected ten times or more. Its antigen remains unknown. Quantitative 5'-RACE was performed with molecular barcodes, and it yielded the TCR beta libraries. MiXCR, applied by TCRdb to the 5' RACE reads, yields one record per CDR3 protein. The sample has roughly 490,000 distinct CDR3 sequences, over 4% seen once. This CDR3 region has 16 residues. The germline gives CDR1 DFQATT, CDR2 SNEGSKA (reference sequence). J lost 0 bases, V lost 6 bases, and 9 bases had no gene match. This TCR was sampled from a male donor with ankylosing spondylitis. The specimen was blood, either unsorted or a sorted T cell fraction (not recorded which). This chain links TRBV20-1 with TRBJ2-1; 9 bases fit TRBD2. The CDR3: CSAHTSGSSSYNEQFF. In DNA form, the CDR3 reads TGCAGTGCCCATACTAGCGGGTCAAGCTCCTACAATGAGCAGTTCTTC.